These 31 T cell receptor beta chains were sequenced from one sample in a study of beta chain features in type 1 diabetes. The antigens of these receptors remain unknown. The study reverse transcribed the entire isolated RNA, so it sequenced expressed TCRB transcripts. Repertoires were generated with immunoSEQ multiplex PCR, while TCRdb's copy carries only in-frame clones and drops some. The table records 130,000 or so clones, roughly 10% of them present only once. Study-level points and caveats: Moderate but significant shortening of TCRB CDR3s was recorded in all four CD4+ subsets from Type 1 diabetes patients.

Sequenced input: central memory CD4+ T cells from blood. The receptors shown here come from a man younger than 45 with type 1 diabetes.

V usage is TRBV28 and J usage is TRBJ1-1; no firm D call. With 6 bases removed from V and 0 bases from J, the gap between germline ends came to 2 bases. The CDR3 length is 11 residues. CDR1 is MDHEN, CDR2 SYDVKM, per germline. This CDR3 is CASSVNTEAFF. For the CDR3, the DNA is TGTGCCAGCAGCGTGAACACTGAAGCTTTCTTT.

The chain combines TRBV2 with TRBJ2-2; 8 bases are shared with TRBD1. The ends lost 0 bases at V and 1 base at J; junction bases unmatched: 4. CDR1 SNHLY and CDR2 FYNNEI come from the germline V gene. The CDR3 covers 17 residues. In DNA form, the CDR3 reads TGTGCCAGCAGTGAAGCGACCGGACAGGGGAACACCGGGGAGCTGTTTTTT. It codes for CASSEATGQGNTGELFF. Using reference TRBV2 and TRBJ2-2 for the parts outside the CDR3, the full variable domain is EPEVTQTPSHQVTQMGQEVILRCVPISNHLYFYWYRQILGQKVEFLVSFYNNEISEKSEIFDDQFSVERPDGSNFTLKIRSTKLEDSAMYFCASSEATGQGNTGELFFGEGSRLTVL.

This clone was seen repeatedly, ten times or more. This sample also contains other DNA sequences that code for the same CDR3. The chain links TRBV30 to TRBJ1-6; 7 bases fit TRBD1. Germline V gene data show CDR1 as GTSNPN and CDR2 as SVGIG (reference sequence). The CDR3 sequence is 15 residues long. V trimming: 0 bases; J trimming: 7 bases; junction bases outside the gene matches: 6. In nucleotides, the CDR3 is TGTGCCTGGAGTGTACTTGCAGGGGGAAATTCACCCCTCCACTTT. This gives the protein CAWSVLAGGNSPLHF.

This clone was observed a handful of times. V usage is TRBV5-1 and J usage is TRBJ2-3; no clear D. CDR3 length: 16 amino acids. V was trimmed by 0 bases and J by 3 bases, leaving 14 bases between them. Germline V gene data show CDR1 as SGHRS and CDR2 as YFSETQ. The CDR3 is CASSLGRGAMTDTQYF. Here the CDR3 DNA reads TGCGCCAGCAGCTTGGGACGCGGAGCTATGACAGATACGCAGTATTTT.

V usage is TRBV29-1 and J usage is TRBJ1-2, with a possible D match to TRBD1 (6 bases). This CDR3 contains 14 residues. Trimming pared 2 bases from V and 4 bases from J, leaving 14 bases between. CDR1 is SQVTM, CDR2 ANQGSEA, per germline. CDR3 amino acids: CSVEYPQGSYGYTF. The DNA for the CDR3 is TGCAGCGTTGAATACCCACAGGGTAGCTATGGCTACACCTTC.

Worth noting for this clone: This sample includes further DNA sequences coding for the same CDR3. CDR3: CASSPLAGGNTGELFF. The CDR3 DNA reads TGCGCCAGCAGCCCGCTAGCGGGGGGGAACACCGGGGAGCTGTTTTTT. V and J are TRBV5-1 and TRBJ2-2; 11 bases match TRBD2. The CDR3 is made up of 16 amino acids. Trimming removed 4 bases from V and 1 base from J; junction bases left unmatched: 3. Germline lookup yields CDR1 SGHRS and CDR2 YFSETQ.

This clone has a handful of counts. J is TRBJ1-1 and V is TRBV5-1; D not certain. The V gene lost 4 bases and the J gene lost 10 bases, with 20 bases spanning the gap. This CDR3 comprises 14 residues. CDR1 SGHRS and CDR2 YFSETQ come from the germline V gene. DNA of the CDR3: TGCGCCAGCAGCGAGACCTCCGGGTCCCAAGTAGCTTTCTTT. It yields the protein CASSETSGSQVAFF.

This chain uses TRBV6-6 with TRBJ1-1; 8 bases are a match to TRBD1. V shed 5 bases and J 8 bases; nucleotides not matched to a gene: 1. Germline-derived CDR1 and CDR2 are MNHNY and SVGAGI (reference sequence). CDR3 length equals 11 residues. CDR3 loop: CASSGQGEAFF. The CDR3 DNA sequence: TGTGCCAGCAGTGGACAGGGCGAAGCTTTCTTT.

A few counts support this clone. The chain links TRBV11-2 to TRBJ2-3, with TRBD2 matching 7 bases. In germline, CDR1 is SGHAT, CDR2 FQNNGV. CDR3 length: 15 residues. V gave up 0 bases and J gave up 3 bases; unmatched junction bases: 3. The CDR3 region has the DNA TGTGCCAGCAGCTTAGAAGCGGGGTTGACAGATACGCAGTATTTT. Translation: CASSLEAGLTDTQYF.

The chain employs TRBV7-8 and TRBJ2-3; 7 bases match TRBD2. With V trimmed by 5 bases and J by 12 bases, 8 bases remained unmatched. The CDR3 covers 12 residues. Germline V gene data show CDR1 as SGHVS and CDR2 as FQNEAQ. The CDR3 is CASSPEGTTQYF. CDR3 sequence (DNA): TGTGCCAGCAGCCCAGAGGGGACTACCCAGTATTTT.

The chain's CDR3 is CASSRGNNQPQHF. The CDR3 nucleotides read TGTGCCAGCAGTAGGGGGAATAATCAGCCCCAGCATTTT. V gene TRBV7-9 combines with J gene TRBJ1-5; possible D gene TRBD1, 6 bases. The CDR3 has 13 residues. CDR1 is SEHNR and CDR2 is FQNEAQ in the germline V gene (reference sequence). The V and J ends lost 6 bases and 4 bases respectively, with 10 bases between them.

This clone has more than one count but fewer than ten. The chain uses TRBV6-1 and TRBJ2-1, with a weak D call TRBD1 (5 bases). Germline V gives CDR1 MNHNS, CDR2 SASEGT. The V gene lost 4 bases and the J gene lost 7 bases, with 11 bases spanning the gap. This CDR3 contains 13 residues. In DNA, the CDR3 is TGTGCCAGCAGTGGAGGCTCAGGGAATGAGCAGTTCTTC. Its translation: CASSGGSGNEQFF.

This clone was counted a few times. J is TRBJ2-7 and V is TRBV28, with TRBD2 identical over 8 bases. The germline gives CDR1 MDHEN, CDR2 SYDVKM. This CDR3 spans 16 amino acids. V trimming: 6 bases; J trimming: 4 bases; junction bases outside the gene matches: 14. CDR3: CASSPGGQTSAYEQYF. For the CDR3, the DNA is TGTGCCAGCAGCCCGGGGGGGCAGACAAGCGCTTACGAGCAGTACTTC.

The chain links TRBV4-2 to TRBJ1-6; no reliable D call. Trimming removed 1 base from V and 1 base from J, with 11 bases in between. The CDR3 is 17 amino acids. Germline-derived CDR1 and CDR2 are LGHNA and YNFKEQ. The CDR3 DNA reads TGTGCCAGCAGCCAAGTCGGGGATCGATCCTATAATTCACCCCTCCACTTT. Translating it yields CASSQVGDRSYNSPLHF.

The sample holds a few counts of this clone. The chain couples TRBV2 to TRBJ1-2, with 9 nucleotides matching TRBD1. The CDR3 extends over 15 amino acids. The ends lost 6 bases at V and 4 bases at J; junction bases unmatched: 9. Germline V gives CDR1 SNHLY, CDR2 FYNNEI. CDR3 DNA sequence: TGTGCCAGCAGCGACCTTACAGGGGGCCCCTATGGCTACACCTTC. It codes for CASSDLTGGPYGYTF.

This clone occurred a few times. This chain connects TRBV7-3 to TRBJ1-1, with unresolved D. The CDR3 spans 16 residues. Trimming cost V 0 bases and J 0 bases, with 11 bases left between them. Germline CDR1 is SGHTA and CDR2 is FQGTGA. CDR3 sequence (DNA): TGTGCCAGCAGCTTAACGGCGGGAGTCATGAACACTGAAGCTTTCTTT. This encodes CASSLTAGVMNTEAFF.

This chain connects TRBV6-6 to TRBJ2-3; the D gene is possibly TRBD2 (5 bases). V shed 6 bases and J shed 8 bases, with 18 bases lying between them. CDR1 MNHNY and CDR2 SVGAGI come from the germline V gene (reference sequence). The CDR3 contains 14 residues. The CDR3 DNA reads as TGTGCCAGCAGCCGAGGGCAGTTAGGAGTTACGCAGTATTTT. The encoded protein is CASSRGQLGVTQYF.

The rearrangement uses TRBV2 and TRBJ2-2; 9 bases match TRBD1. The CDR3 sequence is 15 residues long. The V gene end was trimmed by 6 bases and the J gene end by 3 bases; junction bases not matched to a gene: 5. Germline CDR1 and CDR2: SNHLY and FYNNEI. CDR3 residues: CASRLTGGDTGELFF. DNA for the CDR3: TGTGCCAGCAGGCTGACAGGGGGTGACACCGGGGAGCTGTTTTTT.

The chain's CDR3 is CASSQSSGIRETQYF. In DNA, the CDR3 is TGTGCCAGCAGCCAATCGTCAGGGATAAGGGAGACCCAGTACTTC. The V and J genes are TRBV4-2 and TRBJ2-5; maybe TRBD1 (5 bases). This CDR3 contains 15 residues. Trimming left V 2 bases short and J 5 bases short, with 15 bases between. Germline loops: CDR1 LGHNA, CDR2 YNFKEQ.

V is TRBV27 and J is TRBJ1-2; D perhaps matches TRBD1 (5 bases). Trimming removed 3 bases at V and 9 bases at J, with 17 bases between. The CDR3 has 14 amino acids. Germline CDR1 reads MNHEY; CDR2 reads SMNVEV (reference sequence). CDR3 sequence (DNA): TGTGCCAGCAGTTTGGGCAGGGAGGTTTTACGCTACACCTTC. Its protein product is CASSLGREVLRYTF.

This clone was recorded a few times. The gene calls are TRBV21-1 and TRBJ2-7; the D call in the table, TRBD1, was not verified against the DNA. TRBV21-1 is a documented pseudogene. This CDR3 is built from 15 residues. CDR3 coding DNA: TGTGCCAGCAGCTATTCGGGACAGGGGAGCAACGAGCAGTACTTC. Amino acids: CASSYSGQGSNEQYF.

This clone was counted between two and nine times. V is TRBV4-1 and J is TRBJ2-4; the D is unclear. The germline V gene has CDR1 MGHRA and CDR2 YSYEKL. The length of the CDR3 is 12 residues. Between the trimmed V and J ends, which lost 4 bases and 6 bases, there was a span of 7 bases. Here the CDR3 reads CASSPERNIQYF. The CDR3 nucleotides read TGCGCCAGCAGCCCCGAGCGAAACATTCAGTACTTC.

The chain recombines TRBV9 with TRBJ2-3; 9 nucleotides match TRBD2. After removal of 5 bases from V and 5 bases from J, the junction contained 6 bases not matched to a gene. CDR1 is SGDLS, CDR2 YYNGEE, per germline. The CDR3 consists of 14 residues. CDR3 region: CASRGGLAGDTQYF. The CDR3 nucleotides are TGTGCCAGCAGGGGGGGACTAGCTGGAGATACGCAGTATTTT. The full variable domain, its missing parts supplied by reference TRBV9 and TRBJ2-3, is DSGVTQTPKHLITATGQRVTLRCSPRSGDLSVYWYQQSLDQGLQFLIQYYNGEERAKGNILERFSAQQFPDLHSELNLSSLELGDSALYFCASRGGLAGDTQYFGPGTRLTVL.

The chain joins TRBV12-5 to TRBJ2-7; D is ambiguous. Germline loops: CDR1 LGHNT, CDR2 FRNRAP. Deletions cut 7 bases from V and 0 bases from J, with 10 bases between. CDR3 length: 13 amino acids. The CDR3 bases are TGTGCTAGTGCCCTGGCCCGCTCCTACGAGCAGTACTTC. Translated, it gives CASALARSYEQYF.

This clone was detected only a few times. The V gene is TRBV2, the J gene TRBJ1-5; D unresolved. Germline V gene sequence: CDR1 SNHLY, CDR2 FYNNEI. This CDR3 is built from 15 residues. The germline V and J ends were trimmed by 4 bases and 2 bases, with 12 bases remaining between them. CDR3 residues: CASSGGSTGNQPQHF. CDR3 bases: TGTGCCAGCAGTGGTGGCTCCACCGGCAATCAGCCCCAGCATTTT.

This clone has just a few counts. V is TRBV7-9 and J is TRBJ2-7; 9 bases fit TRBD1. This CDR3 region has 15 residues. V lost 4 bases, J lost 7 bases, and 11 bases stayed unmatched. Per germline, CDR1 SEHNR and CDR2 FQNEAQ (reference sequence). CDR3 in amino acids: CASSYPGTGKEEQYF. DNA for the CDR3: TGTGCCAGCAGCTACCCGGGGACAGGGAAGGAGGAGCAGTACTTC.

This clone was recorded at least ten times. The V and J genes are TRBV29-1 and TRBJ2-1; D gene unclear. The V gene lost 0 bases and the J gene lost 0 bases, with 12 bases spanning the gap. Germline lookup yields CDR1 SQVTM and CDR2 ANQGSEA. The CDR3 has 16 residues. DNA for the CDR3: TGCAGCGTTGAAGACTCTAGTCCAAGCTCCTACAATGAGCAGTTCTTC. This sequence encodes CSVEDSSPSSYNEQFF.

This clone was observed a handful of times. V gene TRBV5-1 combines with J gene TRBJ2-3; TRBD2 might be the D (5 bases). Germline V lookup: CDR1 SGHRS, CDR2 YFSETQ. There are 18 residues in the CDR3. Trimming removed 4 bases from V and 1 base from J, with 22 bases in between. In DNA, the CDR3 is TGCGCCAGCAGCATCGGCACCGGGGTTTTTGAGGGCACAGATACGCAGTATTTT. It yields the protein CASSIGTGVFEGTDTQYF.

This clone was found a few times. This rearrangement joins TRBV19 to TRBJ2-3, with 7 bases aligning to TRBD2. The CDR3 covers 16 residues. Germline V gene lookup returns CDR1 LNHDA and CDR2 SQIVND (reference sequence). The V gene end was trimmed by 7 bases and the J gene end by 7 bases; junction bases not matched to a gene: 17. As DNA, the CDR3 is TGTGCCAGTACCACTAAAGCGGGACCCCTTGGGTATACGCAGTATTTT. It encodes CASTTKAGPLGYTQYF.

J is TRBJ2-1 and V is TRBV20-1, with D tentatively TRBD1 (6 bases). Germline lookup yields CDR1 DFQATT and CDR2 SNEGSKA (reference sequence). CDR3 length equals 11 residues. V lost 6 bases, J lost 9 bases, and 12 bases lay in between. This chain's CDR3 is CSAIDRTEQFF. For the CDR3, the DNA is TGCAGTGCGATCGACAGGACTGAGCAGTTCTTC.

V usage is TRBV28 and J usage is TRBJ2-7; TRBD1 aligns across 11 bases. Per the germline V gene, CDR1 is MDHEN and CDR2 is SYDVKM. Germline trimming cut 5 bases from V and 5 bases from J; bases unmatched to any gene: 8. The CDR3 is 15 residues long. CDR3 loop: CASSPWTGGINEQYF. The CDR3 coding sequence is TGTGCCAGCAGTCCCTGGACAGGGGGCATCAACGAGCAGTACTTC.